One sample yielded the 31 T cell receptor beta chains listed below, sequenced in a study of Ad26.COV2.S vaccination and SARS-CoV-2 variants. Assay used: immunoSEQ multiplex PCR; TCRdb lists only in-frame clones, some missing. The sample consists of about 350,000 clones, roughly 90% of them appearing once. Treatment indicated: some 19 received Ad26.COV2.S at low or high dose, single or two shots; 5 received placebo; per-sample allocation not given. It was on day 63 after the first vaccine or placebo injection that samples were taken. Sequencing used peripheral blood, obtained in a trial of Ad26.COV2.S vaccine versus placebo. The receptor set was obtained from a person between 18 and 59 years old who received the Ad26.COV2.S COVID-19 vaccine or a placebo.

The chain recombines TRBV6-5 with TRBJ2-7; perhaps D is TRBD1 or TRBD2 (5 bases each). This CDR3 comprises 12 residues. Germline CDR1 MNHEY, CDR2 SVGAGI. The ends were cut back, 8 bases at V and 2 bases at J, with 10 bases in the middle. In nucleotides, the CDR3 is TGTGCCAGCCGGGACCCAGCCTACGAGCAGTACTTC. This translates into CASRDPAYEQYF.

CDR3 protein: CASSIGRGWDQPQHF. The CDR3 nucleotides are TGTGCCAGTAGTATCGGCAGGGGGTGGGATCAGCCCCAGCATTTT. The rearrangement links TRBV19 to TRBJ1-5; 7 positions agree with TRBD1. With V trimmed by 3 bases and J by 5 bases, 7 bases remained unmatched. CDR1 and CDR2 from the germline V gene are LNHDA and SQIVND (reference sequence). The length of the CDR3 is 15 residues.

A note on this clone: Other DNA sequences in this sample translate to the same CDR3. V is TRBV12-3 or TRBV12-4 and J is TRBJ2-1, with 7 bases matching TRBD2. The J segment lost 9 bases and the V segment lost 1 base, leaving 3 bases of the junction unmatched. The length of the CDR3 is 13 residues. The CDR3 reads CASSLGLAGEQFF. The CDR3 nucleotides read TGTGCCAGCAGTTTAGGACTAGCTGGTGAGCAGTTCTTC.

This sequence joins TRBV25-1 and TRBJ2-1; tentative D call: TRBD2 (5 bases). The CDR3 has 14 amino acids. Trimming pared 0 bases from V and 8 bases from J, leaving 11 bases between. The germline V gene encodes CDR1 MGHDK and CDR2 SYGVNS. CDR3 residues: CASSEYSSFDEQFF. The CDR3 coding sequence is TGTGCCAGCAGTGAATACTCTAGCTTTGATGAGCAGTTCTTC.

The chain has TRBV4-3 and TRBJ2-3; D might be TRBD2 (5 bases). This CDR3 region has 13 residues. Trimming left V 0 bases short and J 5 bases short, with 6 bases between. Germline lookup yields CDR1 LGHNA and CDR2 YSLEER. This CDR3 reads CASSQDRGDTQYF. DNA for the CDR3: TGCGCCAGCAGCCAAGATCGGGGAGATACGCAGTATTTT.

The genes are TRBV2 and TRBJ2-6; 10 bases align to TRBD1. Per germline, CDR1 SNHLY and CDR2 FYNNEI. Trimming at V came to 4 bases and at J to 3 bases, leaving 18 bases not matched to a gene. The CDR3 is 21 residues long. CDR3 sequence (DNA): TGTGCCAGCAGTGGGCGAAGACAGGGGGCAAATACTTCCTTTGGGGCCAACGTCCTGACTTTC. As protein: CASSGRRQGANTSFGANVLTF.

The chain uses TRBV3-1 (or the pseudogene TRBV3-2) and TRBJ1-5; D may be TRBD1 (5 bases). The CDR3 is 12 residues long. V shed 6 bases and J shed 8 bases, with 11 bases lying between them. Per germline, CDR1 LGHDT and CDR2 YNNKEL (reference sequence). The CDR3 here is CASSWGSKPQHF. Written as DNA, the CDR3 is TGTGCCAGCAGTTGGGGGTCGAAGCCCCAGCATTTT.

This rearrangement joins TRBV5-8 to TRBJ1-6, with TRBD1 matching over 9 bases. The ends lost 3 bases at V and 10 bases at J; junction bases unmatched: 8. The germline CDR1 and CDR2 sequences are SGHTS and YDEGEE. The CDR3 is 15 residues long. CDR3 amino acids: CASSSGHRGLSPLHF. The CDR3 DNA reads as TGTGCCAGCAGCTCTGGTCACAGGGGGCTCTCACCCCTCCACTTT.

This clone appeared a single time. This chain connects TRBV5-5 to TRBJ2-2, with D unclear. The V end lost 4 bases, the J end lost 4 bases, and 14 bases lay between the germline ends. Germline V lookup: CDR1 SGHKS, CDR2 YYEKEE (reference sequence). The CDR3 covers 15 residues. CDR3 sequence: CASSTLVTVTGELFF. The DNA of the CDR3 is TGTGCCAGCAGCACACTTGTGACTGTCACCGGGGAGCTGTTTTTT.

The chain has TRBV6-2 or TRBV6-3 and TRBJ2-3, with 7 nucleotides matching TRBD2. V lost 2 bases to trimming and J lost 6 bases; unmatched junction nucleotides: 14. This CDR3 has 17 amino acids. The germline gives CDR1 MNHEY, CDR2 SVGEGT. The CDR3 DNA reads as TGTGCCAGCAGTTACGTAAGGGGAGGGACTGCAGCGGATACGCAGTATTTT. It yields the protein CASSYVRGGTAADTQYF.

For the CDR3, the DNA is TGTGCCAGCAGCGATCCCGGGTCGGGAGGGATCACTGAAGCTTTCTTT. Translating gives CASSDPGSGGITEAFF. The chain combines TRBV7-9 with TRBJ1-1; D is unresolved. CDR3 length: 16 residues. V shed 5 bases and J shed 4 bases, with 20 bases lying between them. Germline assignment: CDR1 SEHNR and CDR2 FQNEAQ (reference sequence).

The V call is TRBV6-5, the J call TRBJ2-3; D uncertain. Trimming left V 7 bases short and J 3 bases short, with 11 bases between. Germline CDR1 MNHEY, CDR2 SVGAGI. The CDR3 consists of 13 residues. The CDR3 coding sequence is TGTGCCAGCACCCGTACTGGGACAGATACGCAGTATTTT. Protein: CASTRTGTDTQYF.

This clone has a single count. The genes are TRBV3-1 (or the pseudogene TRBV3-2) and TRBJ2-7; D gene uncertain. This CDR3 contains 13 residues. In germline, CDR1 is LGHDT, CDR2 YNNKEL (reference sequence). With 2 bases removed from V and 2 bases from J, the gap between germline ends came to 7 bases. CDR3 sequence (DNA): TGTGCCAGCAGCCAAAAGGCCCCCTACGAGCAGTACTTC. It codes for CASSQKAPYEQYF.

Here the CDR3 DNA reads TGCAGTGCTAGTGACCTCGGACCGGCGCGGCAGCCCCAGCATTTT. This translates into CSASDLGPARQPQHF. The V call is TRBV20-1, the J call TRBJ1-5; D gene uncertain. Looked up from germline, CDR1 is DFQATT and CDR2 is SNEGSKA (reference sequence). The CDR3 is made up of 15 amino acids. Trimming shortened V by 3 bases and J by 7 bases, and 19 bases separated the two germline ends.

This chain uses TRBV7-3 with TRBJ2-3; D ambiguous. This CDR3 contains 14 residues. The germline CDR1 and CDR2 sequences are SGHTA and FQGTGA. Trimming cost V 2 bases and J 0 bases, with 6 bases left between them. The chain's CDR3 is CASSLSLSTDTQYF. The CDR3 DNA sequence: TGTGCCAGCAGCTTATCGCTAAGCACAGATACGCAGTATTTT. Filled out from reference TRBV7-3 and TRBJ2-3, the complete variable domain reads GAGVSQTPSNKVTEKGKYVELRCDPISGHTALYWYRQSLGQGPEFLIYFQGTGAADDSGLPNDRFFAVRPEGSVSTLKIQRTERGDSAVYLCASSLSLSTDTQYFGPGTRLTVL.

The CDR3 sequence is CASRGGRDHTEAFF. CDR3 nucleotide sequence: TGTGCCAGTAGGGGTGGCCGGGATCACACTGAAGCTTTCTTT. The V call is TRBV19, the J call TRBJ1-1; D not resolved. The CDR3 contains 14 residues. V was clipped by 6 bases and J by 3 bases, with 14 bases between them. The germline gives CDR1 LNHDA, CDR2 SQIVND (reference sequence).

The chain links TRBV18 to TRBJ1-4; a possible D gene is TRBD1 (5 bases). The CDR3 runs to 14 residues. The germline gives CDR1 KGHSH, CDR2 LQKENI. The germline V and J ends were trimmed by 8 bases and 8 bases, with 18 bases remaining between them. CDR3 region: CASKTGDGREKLFF. CDR3 nucleotide sequence: TGTGCCAGCAAAACGGGGGATGGAAGAGAAAAACTGTTTTTT.

The V and J genes are TRBV7-6 and TRBJ2-3; possibly TRBD1 or TRBD2 for D (5 bases each). The CDR3 runs 15 residues. V shed 1 base and J shed 2 bases, with 10 bases lying between them. Per the germline V gene, CDR1 is SGHVS and CDR2 is FNYEAQ. The CDR3 DNA reads TGTGCCAGCAGCTTAGTGTGGGGGATCACAGATACGCAGTATTTT. It codes for CASSLVWGITDTQYF.

The chain has TRBV4-3 and TRBJ2-1, with TRBD1 identical over 8 bases. Trimming took 4 bases from V and 4 from J; bases not matched to a gene: 6. Germline assignment: CDR1 LGHNA and CDR2 YSLEER. The CDR3 totals 15 residues. The CDR3 region is CASSPDRDTYNEQFF. The CDR3 coding sequence is TGCGCCAGCAGCCCGGACAGGGATACATACAATGAGCAGTTCTTC.

The chain is built from TRBV29-1 and TRBJ2-7, with D possibly TRBD1 on 5 matching bases. The germline gives CDR1 SQVTM, CDR2 ANQGSEA. V lost 4 bases and J lost 2, with 9 bases in between. There are 12 residues in the CDR3. The CDR3 reads CSVAQGTYEQYF. Here the CDR3 DNA reads TGCAGCGTTGCGCAGGGTACCTACGAGCAGTACTTC.

The genes are TRBV9 and TRBJ1-6; D gene uncertain. Trimming removed 0 bases at V and 7 bases at J, with 11 bases between. Germline loops: CDR1 SGDLS, CDR2 YYNGEE. The CDR3 is made up of 15 amino acids. CDR3 region: CASSVVGSINSPLHF. In DNA, the CDR3 is TGTGCCAGCAGCGTAGTGGGCAGCATCAATTCACCCCTCCACTTT. Full variable domain (rest looked up from reference TRBV9 and TRBJ1-6): DSGVTQTPKHLITATGQRVTLRCSPRSGDLSVYWYQQSLDQGLQFLIQYYNGEERAKGNILERFSAQQFPDLHSELNLSSLELGDSALYFCASSVVGSINSPLHFGNGTRLTVT.

V and J are TRBV5-3 and TRBJ2-6, with 11 bases identical to TRBD1. TRBV5-3 is known as an ORF, though its function is uncertain. V gave up 0 bases and J gave up 1 base; unmatched junction bases: 18. This CDR3 region has 23 residues. The CDR3 DNA is TGTGCCAGAAGCTTGGGTTGGTGGGACATTGTGGGGACAGGGGGATCTGGGGCCAACGTCCTGACTTTC. Protein: CARSLGWWDIVGTGGSGANVLTF.

This clone has a single count. V and J are TRBV7-2 and TRBJ1-2, with D possibly matching TRBD1 (5 bases). CDR1 SGHTA and CDR2 FQGNSA come from the germline V gene. With 2 bases removed from V and 4 bases from J, the gap between germline ends came to 5 bases. This CDR3 has 12 amino acids. The CDR3 bases are TGTGCCAGCAGCTTAAGGGGCTATGGCTACACCTTC. Its translation is CASSLRGYGYTF.

J is TRBJ2-7 and V is TRBV28, with D possibly matching TRBD1 (5 bases). CDR1 is MDHEN and CDR2 is SYDVKM in the germline V gene. There are 14 residues in the CDR3. V shed 5 bases and J shed 0 bases, with 11 bases lying between them. CDR3 region: CASSQQVSSYEQYF. The CDR3 DNA reads as TGTGCCAGCAGTCAACAGGTTAGCTCCTACGAGCAGTACTTC.

This chain uses TRBV5-4 with TRBJ2-3; D not resolved. The ends were cut back, 4 bases at V and 4 bases at J, with 10 bases in the middle. CDR1 and CDR2 from the germline V gene are SGHNT and YYREEE (reference sequence). This CDR3 is 13 amino acids long. In nucleotides, the CDR3 is TGTGCCAGCAGCCTGAATGTCCCAGATACGCAGTATTTT. Translated: CASSLNVPDTQYF.

This clone was seen only a few times. V usage is TRBV19 and J usage is TRBJ1-1; D uncertain. Trimming removed 7 bases from V and 1 base from J, with 13 bases in between. The CDR3 is 14 residues long. Per germline, CDR1 LNHDA and CDR2 SQIVND (reference sequence). This CDR3 is CASTAWGGNTEAFF. CDR3 nucleotides: TGTGCCAGTACCGCGTGGGGTGGGAACACTGAAGCTTTCTTT.

The rearrangement uses TRBV5-4 and TRBJ1-2, with 7 bases lining up with TRBD1. The CDR3 has 16 amino acids. CDR1 is SGHNT and CDR2 is YYREEE in the germline V gene (reference sequence). V trimming: 4 bases; J trimming: 4 bases; junction bases outside the gene matches: 13. The CDR3 DNA reads TGTGCCAGCAGCACGGGAGCTACAGGGGATCGCTATGGCTACACCTTC. Encoded protein: CASSTGATGDRYGYTF. The variable domain in full, completed from reference TRBV5-4 and TRBJ1-2, reads ETGVTQSPTHLIKTRGQQVTLRCSSQSGHNTVSWYQQALGQGPQFIFQYYREEENGRGNFPPRFSGLQFPNYSSELNVNALELDDSALYLCASSTGATGDRYGYTFGSGTRLTVV.

The chain has TRBV7-3 and TRBJ2-1; the D is unclear. The CDR3 consists of 18 residues. Germline V gene lookup returns CDR1 SGHTA and CDR2 FQGTGA. Trimming pared 4 bases from V and 0 bases from J, leaving 19 bases between. The CDR3 DNA is TGTGCCAGCAGCTACGGACCGGTCCATCGAAGCTCCTACAATGAGCAGTTCTTC. This sequence encodes CASSYGPVHRSSYNEQFF.

V usage is TRBV7-8 and J usage is TRBJ2-5, with a tentative D call TRBD1 (6 bases). Germline lookup yields CDR1 SGHVS and CDR2 FQNEAQ. Trimming took 6 bases from V and 1 from J, leaving 15 bases between them. There are 15 residues in the CDR3. The CDR3 DNA sequence: TGTGCCAGCAGACTACCGAGGGGGAGCCAAGAGACCCAGTACTTC. Translation: CASRLPRGSQETQYF.

This chain links TRBV5-4 with TRBJ1-3; D call uncertain. Trimming removed 4 bases from V and 2 bases from J, with 4 bases in between. Germline-derived CDR1 and CDR2 are SGHNT and YYREEE (reference sequence). The CDR3 contains 12 residues. CDR3 protein: CASSVPGNTIYF. For the CDR3, the DNA is TGTGCCAGCAGCGTTCCTGGAAACACCATATATTTT.

V and J are TRBV5-6 and TRBJ1-3, with 9 bases lining up with TRBD1. Germline CDR1 and CDR2: SGHDT and YYEEEE. This CDR3 contains 17 residues. V gave up 0 bases and J gave up 0 bases; unmatched junction bases: 4. The CDR3 sequence: CASSLVGTGSSGNTIYF. Written as DNA, the CDR3 is TGTGCCAGCAGCTTGGTGGGGACAGGGAGCTCTGGAAACACCATATATTTT. Supplemented by reference TRBV5-6 and TRBJ1-3, the full variable domain reads DAGVTQSPTHLIKTRGQQVTLRCSPKSGHDTVSWYQQALGQGPQFIFQYYEEEERQRGNFPDRFSGHQFPNYSSELNVNALLLGDSALYLCASSLVGTGSSGNTIYFGEGSWLTVV.